These T cell receptor beta chains were read from a single sample in a study of T cells in Graves' hyperthyroidism and ophthalmopathy. TCRdb called the multiplex PCR reads again in MiXCR, with one record for every CDR3 protein. The table shows roughly 750,000 distinct CDR3 sequences, with about a sixth occurring only once. The sample taken for sequencing was blood. The receptors were sampled from a man aged 18-30 years with Graves' hyperthyroidism. CDR3s include the opening cysteine and the closing phenylalanine or tryptophan. The D gene is left open where the match is weak. Clone size is given for some rows only: seen once, a few or many times, or a class if the clone is expanded.

size	V	J	D	DNA	CDR3
few	TRBV7-9	TRBJ1-6	-	TGTGCCAGCAGCTTCGGCGCCAAAGGATCCTCGGCCCTCCACTTT	CASSFGAKGSSALHF
-	TRBV7-2	TRBJ2-5	-	TGTGCCAGCAGCCCGCGAGGGTTCGAGACCCAGTACTTC	CASSPRGFETQYF
many	TRBV7-9	TRBJ2-1	TRBD1	TGTGCCAGCAGCTTCGACAGGGGTCGAGAGCAGTTCTTC	CASSFDRGREQFF
-	TRBV7-2	TRBJ1-1	TRBD1	TGTGCCAGCAGCCCTCGGACAGGAAGGACTTTCTTT	CASSPRTGRTFF
many	TRBV28	TRBJ1-2	-	TGTGCCAGCAGTTCTCCCCACACTCGCTTAAACTATGGCTACACCTTC	CASSSPHTRLNYGYTF
many	TRBV11-2	TRBJ2-7	-	TGTGCCAGCAGTCCGGGACAACTCTACGAGCAGTACTTC	CASSPGQLYEQYF
few	TRBV6-2/TRBV6-3	TRBJ2-7	TRBD2	TGTGCCAGCAAATTAGCGGGAGTTGACGAGCAGTACTTC	CASKLAGVDEQYF
many	TRBV2	TRBJ1-5	-	TGTGCCAGCAGTGGAGGGTCAATAGATCAGCCCCAGCATTTT	CASSGGSIDQPQHF
many	TRBV30	TRBJ1-5	-	TGTGCCTGGAGCCCGGCCACCGGGCAGCCCCAGCATTTT	CAWSPATGQPQHF
many	TRBV6-2/TRBV6-3	TRBJ2-1	-	TGTGCCAGCAGGGGGGGGGCGAGCAATGAGCAGTTCTTC	CASRGGASNEQFF
many	TRBV6-1	TRBJ2-1	-	TGTGCCAGCAGGAGAACCTTCCTCTACAATGAGCAGTTCTTC	CASRRTFLYNEQFF
many	TRBV12-3/TRBV12-4	TRBJ2-7	TRBD1	TGTGCCAGCAGTTTCAAGGGGGCAAGGTACGAGCAGTACTTC	CASSFKGARYEQYF
many	TRBV27	TRBJ2-5	-	TGTGCCAGCAGTTTATTGGGGAAAGAGGAGACCCAGTACTTC	CASSLLGKEETQYF
many	TRBV19	TRBJ1-2	-	TGTGCCAGTAGTCTACGTGGATACTATGGCTACACCTTC	CASSLRGYYGYTF
few	TRBV20-1	TRBJ1-5	TRBD1	TGCAGTGCTTCAGAACGGGACAGGGTTTATAGCAATCAGCCCCAGCATTTT	CSASERDRVYSNQPQHF
-	TRBV2	TRBJ1-1	TRBD1	TGTGCCAGCATTACAGGGGGCCGTAAAGCTTTCTTT	CASITGGRKAFF
-	TRBV19	TRBJ2-7	TRBD2	TGTGCCAGTAGTATCTCTAGCGGAGCCGAGCAGTACTTC	CASSISSGAEQYF
-	TRBV9	TRBJ2-7	TRBD2	TGTGCCAGCAGCTCGGGGACTAGCGGGATCGGGCAGTACTTC	CASSSGTSGIGQYF
many	TRBV18	TRBJ2-7	-	TGTGCCAGCTCCCCAGACGTCGGACCCTACGAGCAGTACTTC	CASSPDVGPYEQYF
-	TRBV7-3	TRBJ2-1	-	TGTGCCAGCAGCAAACAGGGGGAGGGTGAGCAGTTCTTC	CASSKQGEGEQFF
few	TRBV6-2/TRBV6-3	TRBJ2-1	-	TGTGCCAGCAGTTGGGGCGGGGTAGTGAGGAATGAGCAGTTCTTC	CASSWGGVVRNEQFF
many	TRBV11-3	TRBJ2-1	-	TGTGCCAGCAGCCCGGACGGTTACAATGAGCAGTTCTTC	CASSPDGYNEQFF
-	TRBV4-2	TRBJ1-2	-	TGTGCCAGCAGCCAAGTAGAGGGGAACTATGGCTACACCTTC	CASSQVEGNYGYTF
few	TRBV10-2	TRBJ1-2	-	TGCGCCAGCTCAGCAGTATCGGACTATGGCTACACCTTC	CASSAVSDYGYTF
-	TRBV18	TRBJ2-7	-	TGTGCCAGCTCTCGGGTACCGGACTTGGGCTACGAGCAGTACTTC	CASSRVPDLGYEQYF
-	TRBV27	TRBJ2-1	TRBD2	TGTGCCAGCAGTACCCTGGGACTAGGCTACAATGAGCAGTTCTTC	CASSTLGLGYNEQFF